The 14 T cell receptor beta chains below were found in one sample sequenced in a study of beta chain features in type 1 diabetes. Study-wide findings and caveats: Type 1 diabetes patients had TCRB CDR3s that were shorter (moderately but significantly so) in all four CD4+ subsets.

Expressed TCRB transcripts were sequenced because the isolated RNA had all been reverse transcribed beforehand. Measured with immunoSEQ multiplex PCR; TCRdb has only the in-frame clones, and not every one. This sample has 120,000 to 150,000 clones, with 10% to 15% found just once. These TCRs are of unknown antigen specificity. Material: central memory CD4+ T cells from blood. These receptors all stem from a man younger than 35 with type 1 diabetes.

At least ten counts were recorded for this clone. This rearrangement joins TRBV29-1 to TRBJ1-1; no definite D call. This CDR3 is built from 12 residues. V lost 5 bases and J lost 2, with 9 bases in between. The germline gives CDR1 SQVTM, CDR2 ANQGSEA. CDR3 sequence (DNA): TGCAGCGTTCGCCAGGATAACACTGAAGCTTTCTTT. Its translation is CSVRQDNTEAFF.

This clone was seen more than once but under ten times. J is TRBJ1-2 and V is TRBV10-3; D is unclear. Germline CDR1 and CDR2: ENHRY and SYGVKD. This CDR3 region has 14 residues. V was cut by 3 bases and J by 4 bases, with 12 bases left in between. The CDR3 loop reads CAISDPQDSYGYTF. CDR3 nucleotide sequence: TGTGCCATCAGTGATCCCCAGGATAGCTATGGCTACACCTTC.

This clone was observed a few times. The genes are TRBV29-1 and TRBJ1-1; no clear D. Germline values: CDR1 SQVTM, CDR2 ANQGSEA. Trimming left V 4 bases short and J 0 bases short, with 9 bases between. This CDR3 spans 13 amino acids. The chain's CDR3 is CSVGGQMNTEAFF. CDR3 in DNA: TGCAGCGTTGGCGGGCAGATGAACACTGAAGCTTTCTTT.

This clone appeared a few times. CDR3 region: CASSLGQPNEQFF. CDR3 DNA sequence: TGTGCCAGCAGCCTCGGACAGCCCAATGAGCAGTTCTTC. The rearrangement uses TRBV7-3 and TRBJ2-1; a weak D match, TRBD1 (6 bases). The germline V gene encodes CDR1 SGHTA and CDR2 FQGTGA. The CDR3 is 13 amino acids. The V gene lost 5 bases and the J gene lost 6 bases, with 11 bases spanning the gap.

This clone was observed a handful of times. V usage is TRBV5-1 and J usage is TRBJ2-2; D might be TRBD1 (6 bases). CDR1 and CDR2 (germline): SGHRS, YFSETQ. The CDR3 is 14 residues long. The V and J ends lost 1 base and 4 bases respectively, with 8 bases between them. The CDR3 protein is CASSLQGSTGELFF. In nucleotides, the CDR3 is TGCGCCAGCAGCTTGCAGGGGAGCACCGGGGAGCTGTTTTTT.

This clone was found a few times. The chain recombines TRBV7-8 with TRBJ2-6; D uncertain. The CDR3 covers 16 residues. V lost 5 bases to trimming and J lost 0 bases, with 11 bases between them. Germline V gene data show CDR1 as SGHVS and CDR2 as FQNEAQ. CDR3 region: CASSPWVFSGANVLTF. The CDR3 DNA follows: TGTGCCAGCAGCCCCTGGGTGTTCTCTGGGGCCAACGTCCTGACTTTC. Full variable domain (remainder filled in from reference TRBV7-8 and TRBJ2-6): GAGVSQSPRYKVAKRGQDVALRCDPISGHVSLFWYQQALGQGPEFLTYFQNEAQLDKSGLPSDRFFAERPEGSVSTLKIQRTQQEDSAVYLCASSPWVFSGANVLTFGAGSRLTVL.

The CDR3 DNA sequence: TGCGCCAGCAGTGAAGTGGACAGCTCATCGTACAATGAGCAGTTCTTC. Translating gives CASSEVDSSSYNEQFF. The chain uses TRBV10-1 and TRBJ2-1; a weak D match, TRBD1 (6 bases). CDR1 is WNHNN and CDR2 is SYGVQD in the germline V gene (reference sequence). With 3 bases removed from V and 4 bases from J, the gap between germline ends came to 16 bases. The CDR3 extends over 16 amino acids.

The count of this clone is one. The V and J genes are TRBV28 and TRBJ2-5; 8 nucleotides align to TRBD2. The V gene's germline CDR1 is MDHEN and CDR2 SYDVKM. CDR3 size: 14 residues. V shed 5 bases, J shed 5 bases, and the junction held 7 bases outside the gene matches. CDR3 in DNA: TGTGCCAGCAGTGTCGGGGGGGGTACGGAGACCCAGTACTTC. The encoded protein is CASSVGGGTETQYF. Full variable domain (rest looked up from reference TRBV28 and TRBJ2-5): DVKVTQSSRYLVKRTGEKVFLECVQDMDHENMFWYRQDPGLGLRLIYFSYDVKMKEKGDIPEGYSVSREKKERFSLILESASTNQTSMYLCASSVGGGTETQYFGPGTRLLVL.

This clone appeared a few times. The chain joins TRBV5-1 to TRBJ1-2; 7 nucleotides line up with TRBD1. The length of the CDR3 is 15 residues. Germline loops: CDR1 SGHRS, CDR2 YFSETQ. The ends lost 1 base at V and 2 bases at J; junction bases unmatched: 5. The CDR3: CASSLPAGGNYGYTF. The CDR3 nucleotides read TGCGCCAGCAGCTTGCCCGCAGGGGGAAACTATGGCTACACCTTC.

The genes are TRBV4-2 and TRBJ2-7; TRBD1 aligns across 9 bases. V dropped 1 base and J dropped 4; count of bases not matched to a gene: 5. Germline V gene sequence: CDR1 LGHNA, CDR2 YNFKEQ. The CDR3 sequence is 15 residues long. The CDR3 protein is CASSQGGGQGYEQYF. The CDR3, as DNA: TGTGCCAGCAGCCAAGGGGGAGGACAGGGGTACGAGCAGTACTTC.

The table lists this clone with a few counts. The chain has TRBV6-5 and TRBJ2-7, with TRBD2 as a possible D gene (5 bases). The V end was cut by 6 bases, the J end by 4 bases, with 10 bases between. CDR3 size: 12 residues. From germline, CDR1 is MNHEY and CDR2 SVGAGI. CDR3: CASSLRGYEQYF. The CDR3 coding sequence is TGTGCCAGCAGCCTACGGGGATACGAGCAGTACTTC.

V is TRBV28 and J is TRBJ1-1; D may be TRBD1 (6 bases). The V end was cut by 4 bases, the J end by 3 bases, with 21 bases between. CDR1 MDHEN and CDR2 SYDVKM come from the germline V gene. The CDR3 covers 17 residues. CDR3: CASSSGQIGVVHTEAFF. CDR3 sequence (DNA): TGTGCCAGCAGTTCCGGACAGATCGGGGTTGTGCACACTGAAGCTTTCTTT.

V is TRBV30 and J is TRBJ2-5, with 10 bases aligning to TRBD2. Germline V lookup: CDR1 GTSNPN, CDR2 SVGIG (reference sequence). This CDR3 is 14 amino acids long. Trimming at V came to 4 bases and at J to 5 bases, leaving 7 bases not matched to a gene. In DNA, the CDR3 is TGTGCCTGGACTAGCGGGGGCTTCAGGGAGACCCAGTACTTC. It is translated as CAWTSGGFRETQYF.

Only a few counts were recorded for this clone. This chain uses TRBV14 with TRBJ1-3; D is ambiguous. The germline V gene has CDR1 SGHDN and CDR2 FVKESK. Trimming stripped 0 bases from V and 3 bases from J, with 12 bases between. The CDR3 covers 16 residues. The DNA of the CDR3 is TGTGCCAGCAGCCAAGAGGGGTATATATTTGGAAACACCATATATTTT. Translated: CASSQEGYIFGNTIYF.